This TCR beta chain was profiled in a study of cytomegalovirus exposure and HLA in healthy donors. This CDR3 has 16 residues. From germline, CDR1 is ENHRY and CDR2 SYGVKD. This clone was recorded only once. The antigen remains unidentified. The primer mix had 60 Vbeta and 13 Jbeta primers. Repertoires were generated with immunoSEQ multiplex PCR, while TCRdb's copy carries only in-frame clones and drops some. The sample consists of over 200,000 clones, about 80% of them appearing once. Regarding the study as a whole: Across donors, most TCRs were seen rarely, yet some public ones were widespread. The listing of 150 to 200 TCR beta chains classed them as cytomegalovirus-associated. Associated with HLA alleles at 0.05 false discovery rate in a later analysis were around 15,000 TCR beta sequences.

This sequence was found in a woman aged 40-49 years in good health and CMV-seronegative. The V gene is TRBV10-3, the J gene TRBJ2-5; no definite D call. The J call may be incorrect, as the DNA end agrees better with TRBJ2-7. The sample was PBMCs. The CDR3 nucleotides are TGTGCCATCAGTGAGTCCGGGTCCTACCGGTTCTACGAGCAGTACTTC. The encoded protein is CAISESGSYRFYEQYF.